This T cell receptor beta chain was recovered during a study of naive and memory T cell subsets (dated by TCRdb to about 2017). Concerning the study at large: An open-source, UMI-based TCR alpha and beta sequencing pipeline was applied to sorted naive and memory peripheral blood T cell subsets. RNA was DNase-treated and reverse transcribed with TCR constant-region primers, mostly using SuperScript III. The functional CMV T cell responses agreed completely with IgG serology results. Findings and caveats that apply to the study as a whole: The repertoire findings for the naive and memory subsets could not be validated, as no ground truth was available. RNA-based TCR counts may be affected by expression changes linked to T cell activation and differentiation. TCR abundance followed a power law with an exponent that was different for naive and memory subsets but consistent across the three individuals. Gini index rose and Shannon and inverse Simpson diversity fell from naive through CM, EM and EMRA in both CD4 and CD8 cells. Clonotypes were defined as single alpha or beta chain sequences, not paired alpha/beta receptors. Once error correction was done, more than 90% of naive TCR sequences showed up just once, which made the naive abundance distributions much steeper than those of the memory subsets.

From a lookup of the germline V gene (reference sequence), CDR1 and CDR2 are SEHNR and FQNEAQ. The CDR3 measures 16 amino acids from cysteine to phenylalanine. Kept here is only the CDR3 DNA, which spans 48 bases and is read in frame from base 1. Trimming at the junction amounts to 4 bases on V and 4 bases on J, and the germline ends lie 18 bases apart. From the second PCR step onward, the TCR alpha chain libraries and the TCR beta chain libraries were amplified separately. To determine each donor's CMV status, fresh PBMCs were stimulated overnight with CMV viral lysate, and IFNgamma production from CD4+ T cells was then assessed. Using Miltenyi beads, CD4 T cells were first positively selected, and CD8 T cells were then positively selected from the CD4-negative fraction. After staining for CD3, CD4, CD8, CD45RA, CD27 and a live/dead dye, cells were sorted on a BD Aria II into four subsets based on CD45RA and CD27. The sorting gate for effector memory cells was CD45RA-CD27-, and the sorting gate for EMRA cells was CD45RA+CD27-. A few healthy volunteers provided blood, and the blood of each volunteer was split into CD4 and CD8 T cells and then into four differentiation subsets. Roughly 0.13 L of peripheral blood was collected from each donor, and PBMC were isolated by Ficoll-Paque PLUS density-gradient centrifugation. Sorted cells were lysed in RLT buffer, after which RNA was extracted using a Qiagen RNeasy kit and stored at -80 degrees C.

This clonotype appeared many times. The antigen it binds to is not known. Base qualities are not provided; no much larger clone lies one nucleotide away. Library creation used UMI-ligation and nested PCR. To cover both TRBC1 and TRBC2, the beta constant-region primer consisted of an equimolar mix of two oligonucleotides. T4 RNA ligase 1 ligated a single-stranded oligonucleotide carrying the SP2 primer and a 12-nucleotide UMI to the cDNA 3' end. The ligated cDNA went through four rounds of PCR with nested alpha and beta constant-region primers together with the SP2 primer. Incubation of the ligation reaction lasted roughly 20-25 hours at 16 degrees C. PCR2 was typically run as a SYBR Green qPCR and stopped at a predetermined threshold to prevent over-amplification. Agencourt AMPure XP magnetic beads were used for all purifications after the first. Library amounts were measured by Qubit and library quality was assessed on a TapeStation, where the main peak was expected at around 650 bp. Pooled libraries were sequenced on an Illumina MiSeq with v2 2x251 paired-end kits, typically giving roughly 0.9-2.1 million reads per sample. Libraries were pooled at approximately 3.6 nM per sample, and roughly 4.5-7% PhiX was added to improve cluster recognition. As for how the authors treated the data: V and J genes were assigned to Demultiplexor-processed FASTQ reads by Decombinator through tag matching, with a single base-pair mismatch being allowed. UMIs were used by Collapsinator to correct both sequencing errors and frequency errors arising from PCR heterogeneity. TCRs were translated and CDR3s were extracted from the conserved cysteine to the FGXG phenylalanine by CDR3Translator, with non-productive sequences being flagged. Gini, Shannon entropy and inverse Simpson indices were computed after subsampling the repertoires to the same number of UMI-defined TCRs. Power-law fits to clonotype abundance distributions were performed by maximum likelihood within the linear range. Similar UMI counts, unique TCR numbers and clonal distributions were obtained with the pipeline and with MIGEC on one naive CD8 sample. The repertoires were searched for 5,500 to 7,500 CMV-associated CDR3 sequences that had been compiled from VDJdb and a published dataset. TCRdb applied fastp at Q25 and MiXCR to the public reads, then kept only in-frame beta chains. Entries that share a CDR3 protein sequence are merged under the most common genes and DNA. None of the V and J calls come from the authors' own analysis; TCRdb made them. Across this sample there are 37,000 or so distinct CDR3 sequences, with about an eighth seen only once. The ten top clones hold around 20% of the sample.

The clonotype originates from a human donor in good health. This receptor chain uses TRBV7-9 and TRBJ2-3; the D gene lacks a confident call. Sequencing was done on a sample of effector memory CD4+ T cells from blood. Sample cell subset or site, as interpreted from the label and publication: effector memory, CD45RA- CD27-. The CDR3 here reads CASSSILKSRADTQYF. The nucleotide sequence is given as TGTGCCAGCAGCTCCATCCTCAAGAGTCGGGCAGATACGCAGTATTTT.